Listed here is a single TCR beta chain. Its antigen is undetermined. The sample is drawn from a study of graft-versus-host responses after intestinal transplantation. Study-wide background: Anti-thymocyte globulin served as induction for all recipients, who then took tacrolimus and steroids for about 3 years.

Assay used: immunoSEQ multiplex PCR; TCRdb lists only in-frame clones, some missing. The sample includes about 98,000 clones, 86% seen only once; the top ten take under 1.5%. Whole-study findings and limits: Among recipient marrow samples, GvH clones were found; some appeared first in ileum or blood.

The sequenced sample was PBMCs, obtained 255 days after intestinal transplant. The receptor was derived from a human patient who received an intestinal transplant, so some T cells may come from the graft donor.

DNA of the CDR3: TGTGCCAGCAGCCTCGGCCAAGTTAACTATGGCTACACCTTC. Its protein is CASSLGQVNYGYTF. The rearrangement links TRBV28 to TRBJ1-2; no reliable D call. The CDR3 is made up of 14 amino acids. V lost 6 bases and J 1 base, leaving 12 bases between the germline ends. The germline V gene has CDR1 MDHEN and CDR2 SYDVKM.